A selection of T cell receptor beta chains follows, all from one sample in a study of blood T cell repertoires in COVID-19. The table came from immunoSEQ multiplex PCR; TCRdb's copy has only in-frame clones and leaves some out. Among about 99,000 clones listed, 87% were seen once. Material for sequencing was peripheral blood. These receptors were taken from a human donor in a cohort sampled during active COVID-19. CDR3s include the opening cysteine and the closing phenylalanine or tryptophan. A D gene is named only where the DNA matches it firmly. Some rows mark clone size as missing; the rest say once, few, many or name a class of expanded clone.

>TRBV5-5|.|.|TRBJ1-2
CASSLAAARSYTF
TGTGCCAGCAGCTTGGCGGCGGCCCGTAGCTACACCTTC
>TRBV5-1|.|TRBD1|TRBJ1-1
CASSVRDRGTEAFF
TGCGCCAGCAGCGTGAGGGACAGGGGGACTGAAGCTTTCTTT
>TRBV2|once|.|TRBJ2-3
CASSPHGIGFTQYF
TGTGCCAGCAGTCCCCACGGGATAGGATTCACGCAGTATTTT
>TRBV9|.|TRBD1|TRBJ1-5
CASSVGDSHNQPQHF
TGTGCCAGCAGCGTAGGGGACAGCCACAATCAGCCCCAGCATTTT
>TRBV11-2|.|TRBD1|TRBJ1-2
CASSLVPRGDYGYTF
TGTGCCAGCAGCTTAGTGCCCAGGGGGGACTATGGCTACACCTTC
>TRBV18|few|.|TRBJ2-7
CASSLGLNYEQYF
TGTGCCAGCTCACTCGGACTTAACTACGAGCAGTACTTC
>TRBV15|.|.|TRBJ2-6
CATSRDLRGGPSGANVLTF
TGTGCCACCAGCAGAGATCTTAGGGGCGGTCCCTCTGGGGCCAACGTCCTGACTTTC
>TRBV5-4|.|.|TRBJ1-1
CASRKQDGTNTEAFF
TGTGCCAGCAGGAAACAGGACGGAACGAACACTGAAGCTTTCTTT
>TRBV6-5|.|.|TRBJ1-1
CASSRRTVNTEAFF
TGTGCCAGCAGTCGGAGGACAGTGAACACTGAAGCTTTCTTT
>TRBV19|.|.|TRBJ1-1
CASSINLRPLMNTEAFF
TGTGCCAGTAGTATCAACCTACGCCCGCTCATGAACACTGAAGCTTTCTTT
>TRBV28|.|TRBD1|TRBJ2-1
CASSSARQGATYNEQFF
TGTGCCAGCAGTTCCGCCAGACAGGGGGCAACCTACAATGAGCAGTTCTTC
>TRBV7-9|.|.|TRBJ2-2
CASSLVGSPHTGELFF
TGTGCCAGCAGCTTAGTGGGGAGCCCGCACACCGGGGAGCTGTTTTTT
>TRBV24-1|.|TRBD1|TRBJ2-1
CATSDPDRGRSGEQFF
TGTGCCACCAGTGATCCCGACAGGGGTCGGTCAGGTGAGCAGTTCTTC
>TRBV3-1/TRBV3-2|.|.|TRBJ1-6
CASSLTRGSNSPLHF
TGTGCCAGCAGCCTAACCCGGGGTTCTAATTCACCCCTCCACTTT
>TRBV27|.|TRBD2|TRBJ2-3
CASRLTSGRVADTQYF
TGTGCCAGCAGGCTGACTAGCGGGAGGGTAGCGGATACGCAGTATTTT
>TRBV4-2|once|TRBD2|TRBJ2-7
CASSHEELAGVYEQYF
TGTGCCAGCAGCCACGAGGAGCTAGCGGGAGTCTACGAGCAGTACTTC
>TRBV10-3|.|TRBD2|TRBJ2-1
CATIPGGISYNEQFF
TGTGCCACCATCCCCGGGGGGATCTCCTACAATGAGCAGTTCTTC
>TRBV18|.|TRBD1|TRBJ2-2
CASSRAPGQGSYTGELFF
TGTGCCAGCTCACGAGCTCCGGGACAGGGGTCTTACACCGGGGAGCTGTTTTTT
>TRBV28|once|.|TRBJ1-3
CASSPQGQRGNTIYF
TGTGCCAGCAGTCCCCAGGGACAAAGAGGAAACACCATATATTTT
>TRBV11-2|.|.|TRBJ2-1
CASSTTGMNYNEQFF
TGTGCCAGCAGCACCACAGGAATGAACTACAATGAGCAGTTCTTC
>TRBV5-6|.|TRBD2|TRBJ2-2
CASSLDLAGALPNTGELFF
TGTGCCAGCAGCTTGGATCTAGCGGGAGCCCTCCCTAACACCGGGGAGCTGTTTTTT
>TRBV3-1/TRBV3-2|.|.|TRBJ1-2
CASSQVMQGPYGYTF
TGTGCCAGCAGCCAAGTAATGCAGGGCCCCTATGGCTACACCTTC